This entry describes one T cell receptor (beta chain). Its specificity is unknown. Each donor's status was that of a healthy bone marrow donor. The PCR employed 60 Vbeta primers together with 13 Jbeta primers. Here immunoSEQ multiplex PCR was the method, and the copy in TCRdb shows in-frame clones only, minus some. Altogether under 130,000 clones are present, less than 75% being singletons, with the ten largest covering 11%. Trimming removed 7 bases from V and 5 bases from J, with 14 bases in between. The germline V gene has CDR1 MDHEN and CDR2 SYDVKM. The CDR3 loop spans 14 amino acids. These data belong to a study of cytomegalovirus exposure and HLA in healthy donors. Study observations and caveats: Several of the most significant clusters appeared linked to common viral pathogens, based on a later analysis. Cytomegalovirus status, reportedly, was diagnosed with high specificity and sensitivity by the classifier.

The chain carries TRBV28 and TRBJ1-4; the D is unclear. What was sequenced was PBMCs. This receptor was identified in a man aged 40-50 years in good health and CMV-seropositive. This chain's CDR3 is CASTPQALNEKLFF. The CDR3 DNA reads as TGTGCCAGCACCCCGCAGGCCCTAAATGAAAAACTGTTTTTT.